Listed here are 9 T cell receptor beta chains from one sample, sequenced in a study of T-cell memory formation after mild COVID-19. A single record per CDR3 protein comes from TCRdb applying MiXCR to the 5' RACE reads. The sample records 89,000 or so distinct CDR3 sequences, around 13% being singletons. The sample consisted of PBMCs or a T cell subset sorted from them (not recorded which). All receptors derive from a man between 18 and 35 years old who had mild COVID-19 (a few samples of this study predate the infection). Cell type and time point are not known.

There are a few counts of this clonotype. This sequence joins TRBV18 and TRBJ2-2; 10 bases are a match to TRBD1. The germline CDR1 and CDR2 sequences are KGHSH and LQKENI. V was clipped by 3 bases and J by 5 bases; unmatched bases: 12. This CDR3 spans 18 amino acids. CDR3 in DNA: TGTGCCAGCTCACCCCGACAGGGGGCATTGAGAGAAACCGGGGAGCTGTTTTTT. This gives the protein CASSPRQGALRETGELFF.

CDR3 DNA: TGCAGTGCCTCACAGGTCGCGGGGGCGGCGTTCCTGTACCAAGAGACCCAGTACTTC. Protein: CSASQVAGAAFLYQETQYF. This rearrangement joins TRBV20-1 to TRBJ2-5; D perhaps matches TRBD2 (7 bases). V was cut by 6 bases and J by 0 bases, with 29 bases left in between. The CDR3 loop spans 19 amino acids. CDR1 DFQATT and CDR2 SNEGSKA come from the germline V gene (reference sequence).

This clonotype was found a few times. CDR3 DNA sequence: TGTGCCAGCAGAGATACACAGGGGGTACCCTCTGGGGCCAACGTCCTGACTTTC. It yields the protein CASRDTQGVPSGANVLTF. V usage is TRBV27 and J usage is TRBJ2-6; 8 bases agree with TRBD1. Germline values: CDR1 MNHEY, CDR2 SMNVEV (reference sequence). V was pared by 6 bases and J by 0 bases, with 10 bases of the junction left unmatched. This CDR3 is 18 amino acids long.

This clonotype was counted only a few times. V is TRBV5-1 and J is TRBJ1-1, with D unclear. Germline assignment: CDR1 SGHRS and CDR2 YFSETQ. The CDR3 length is 14 residues. Trimming took off 1 base at V and 0 bases at J, with 7 bases between the two ends. CDR3 bases: TGCGCCAGCAGCTTGTACGGTCTGAACACTGAAGCTTTCTTT. Protein sequence: CASSLYGLNTEAFF.

The chain links TRBV12-3 or TRBV12-4 to TRBJ2-7, with a weak D call TRBD1 (6 bases). This CDR3 region has 13 residues. Trimming stripped 6 bases from V and 2 bases from J, with 11 bases between. This CDR3 is CASRYTGTYEQYV. The CDR3 DNA follows: TGTGCCAGCAGGTATACAGGGACCTACGAGCAGTACGTC.

This chain links TRBV23-1 with TRBJ2-2; maybe TRBD2 (6 bases). TRBV23-1 is recorded as an ORF, its role being uncertain. The V end was cut by 2 bases, the J end by 2 bases, with 21 bases between. This CDR3 contains 19 residues. CDR3 amino acids: CASSQQEEGRPINTGELFF. DNA for the CDR3: TGCGCCAGCAGTCAACAGGAGGAGGGGCGGCCTATAAACACCGGGGAGCTGTTTTTT.

There are many counts of this clonotype. This chain connects TRBV7-9 to TRBJ2-1; D is unresolved. The germline V gene has CDR1 SEHNR and CDR2 FQNEAQ (reference sequence). The CDR3 is made up of 12 amino acids. Trimming cost V 6 bases and J 7 bases, with 10 bases left between them. The CDR3 sequence: CASSLVGNEQFF. CDR3 sequence (DNA): TGTGCCAGCAGTTTGGTGGGGAATGAGCAGTTCTTC.

J is TRBJ1-2 and V is TRBV12-3 or TRBV12-4; no clear D. Trimming took 2 bases from V and 6 from J, leaving 10 bases between them. The CDR3 is 13 amino acids. The CDR3 region is CASSLLQMNGYTF. The CDR3 DNA reads as TGTGCCAGCAGTTTATTACAGATGAATGGCTACACCTTC.

This clonotype was detected ten times or more. The chain uses TRBV12-3 or TRBV12-4 and TRBJ1-5; weak D call: TRBD1 (5 bases). This CDR3 region has 13 residues. Trimming cost V 6 bases and J 5 bases, with 11 bases left between them. This CDR3 reads CASSLAGHQPQHF. As DNA, the CDR3 is TGTGCCAGCAGCCTGGCGGGGCATCAGCCCCAGCATTTT.